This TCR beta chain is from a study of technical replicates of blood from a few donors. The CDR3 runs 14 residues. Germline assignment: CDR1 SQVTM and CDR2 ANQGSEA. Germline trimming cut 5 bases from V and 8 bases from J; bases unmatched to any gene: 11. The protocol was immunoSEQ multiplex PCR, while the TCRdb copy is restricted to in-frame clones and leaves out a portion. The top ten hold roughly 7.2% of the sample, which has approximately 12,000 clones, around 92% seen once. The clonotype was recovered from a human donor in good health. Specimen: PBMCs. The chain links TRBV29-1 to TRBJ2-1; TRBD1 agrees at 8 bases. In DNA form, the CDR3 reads TGCAGCGTTCGGGTAGGGGGACAGGACGATGAGCAGTTCTTC. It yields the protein CSVRVGGQDDEQFF.